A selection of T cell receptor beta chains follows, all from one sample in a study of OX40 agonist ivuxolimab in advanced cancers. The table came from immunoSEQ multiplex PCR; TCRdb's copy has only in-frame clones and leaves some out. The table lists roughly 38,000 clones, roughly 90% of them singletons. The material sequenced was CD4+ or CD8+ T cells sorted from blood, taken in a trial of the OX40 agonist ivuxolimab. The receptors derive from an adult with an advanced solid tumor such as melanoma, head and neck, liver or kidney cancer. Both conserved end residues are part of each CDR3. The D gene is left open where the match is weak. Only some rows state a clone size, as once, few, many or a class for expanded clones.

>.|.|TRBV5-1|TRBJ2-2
CASSLNSNTGELFF
TGCGCCAGCAGCTTGAACTCTAACACCGGGGAGCTGTTTTTT
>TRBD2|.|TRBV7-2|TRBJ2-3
CASSLSGLAGGRNTQYF
TGTGCCAGCAGCTTATCCGGACTAGCGGGGGGTCGGAATACGCAGTATTTT
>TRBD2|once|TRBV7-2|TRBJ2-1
CASSLVGGGIYNEQFF
TGTGCCAGCAGCTTAGTGGGCGGGGGAATCTACAATGAGCAGTTCTTC
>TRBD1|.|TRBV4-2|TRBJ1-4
CASSQDVGQGSIEKLFF
TGTGCCAGCAGCCAAGATGTGGGACAGGGTTCAATCGAAAAACTGTTTTTT
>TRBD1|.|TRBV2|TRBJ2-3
CASSANRGDTQYF
TGTGCCAGCAGCGCCAACAGGGGAGATACGCAGTATTTT
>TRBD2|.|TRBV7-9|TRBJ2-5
CASTLSGGEETQYF
TGTGCCAGCACCCTGAGCGGGGGGGAAGAGACCCAGTACTTC
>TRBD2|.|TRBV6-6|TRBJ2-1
CASSYQGLAGGGEQFF
TGTGCCAGCAGTTACCAGGGACTAGCGGGGGGGGGTGAGCAGTTCTTC
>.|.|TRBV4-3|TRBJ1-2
CASSHRDLGTYTF
TGCGCCAGCAGCCACCGGGACTTAGGGACCTACACCTTC
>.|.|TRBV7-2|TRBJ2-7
CASSSQRATGEQYF
TGTGCCAGCAGCTCCCAGCGGGCCACGGGGGAGCAGTACTTC
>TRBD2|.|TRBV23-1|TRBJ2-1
CASSLLGAGGPYNEQFF
TGCGCCAGCAGTCTATTGGGGGCGGGGGGGCCCTACAATGAGCAGTTCTTC
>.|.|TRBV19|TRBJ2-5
CASSRDSQETQYF
TGTGCCAGTAGTAGGGACTCGCAAGAGACCCAGTACTTC
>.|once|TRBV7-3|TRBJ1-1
CASSLNGGGNTEAFF
TGTGCCAGCAGCTTAAACGGAGGGGGGAACACTGAAGCTTTCTTT
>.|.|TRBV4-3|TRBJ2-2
CASSQDRGFSHTGELFF
TGCGCCAGCAGCCAAGACAGGGGATTTTCCCACACCGGGGAGCTGTTTTTT
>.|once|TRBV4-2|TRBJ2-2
CASSHGRTLNTGELFF
TGTGCCAGCAGCCATGGACGGACCTTGAACACCGGGGAGCTGTTTTTT
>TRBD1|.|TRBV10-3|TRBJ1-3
CAIAAGTGASGNTIYF
TGTGCCATCGCTGCCGGGACAGGGGCCTCTGGAAACACCATATATTTT
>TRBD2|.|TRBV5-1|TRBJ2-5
CASSTLAGGLAETQYF
TGCGCCAGCAGCACCCTAGCGGGGGGGCTCGCGGAGACCCAGTACTTC
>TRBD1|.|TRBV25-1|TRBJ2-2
CASRQGENTGELFF
TGTGCCAGTCGACAGGGGGAGAACACCGGGGAGCTGTTTTTT
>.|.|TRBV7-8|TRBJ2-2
CASSLAGSIGTGELFF
TGTGCCAGCAGCTTAGCGGGTTCAATCGGGACCGGGGAGCTGTTTTTT
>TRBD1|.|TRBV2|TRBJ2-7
CASRGQGAEQYF
TGTGCCAGCAGGGGACAGGGGGCCGAGCAGTACTTC
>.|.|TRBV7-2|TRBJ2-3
CASSLAPDTQYF
TGTGCCAGCAGCTTAGCGCCAGATACGCAGTATTTT
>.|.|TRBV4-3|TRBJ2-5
CASSLDPSGTQYF
TGCGCCAGCAGCCTAGACCCTTCCGGGACCCAGTACTTC
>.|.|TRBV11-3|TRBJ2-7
CASSLEAPYEQYF
TGTGCCAGCAGCTTAGAGGCCCCCTACGAGCAGTACTTC
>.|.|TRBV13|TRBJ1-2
CASSEGTYGYTF
TGTGCCAGCAGCGAGGGGACATATGGCTACACCTTC
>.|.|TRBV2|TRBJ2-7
CASSEAQDRPPYEQYF
TGTGCCAGCAGTGAAGCTCAGGACAGACCTCCCTACGAGCAGTACTTC
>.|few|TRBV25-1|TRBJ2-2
CASSLAGLFTGELFF
TGTGCCAGCAGCCTTGCAGGGTTGTTCACCGGGGAGCTGTTTTTT
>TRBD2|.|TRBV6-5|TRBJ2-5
CASSSGTTQETQYF
TGTGCCAGCAGTTCCGGGACTACGCAAGAGACCCAGTACTTC
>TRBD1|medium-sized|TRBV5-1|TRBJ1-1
CASSHRTGSNTEAFF
TGCGCCAGCAGCCACCGGACAGGGTCGAACACTGAAGCTTTCTTT
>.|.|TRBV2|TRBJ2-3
CASSASTDTQYF
TGTGCCAGCAGTGCAAGCACAGATACGCAGTATTTT
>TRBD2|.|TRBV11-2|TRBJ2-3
CASSLAGGTDTQYF
TGTGCCAGCAGCTTAGCGGGGGGAACAGATACGCAGTATTTT
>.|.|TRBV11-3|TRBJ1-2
CASSQGGGLLNYGYTF
TGTGCCAGCAGCCAGGGTGGGGGACTCCTTAACTATGGCTACACCTTC
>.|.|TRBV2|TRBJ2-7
CASREKVREQYF
TGTGCCAGCAGGGAGAAAGTGAGGGAGCAGTACTTC